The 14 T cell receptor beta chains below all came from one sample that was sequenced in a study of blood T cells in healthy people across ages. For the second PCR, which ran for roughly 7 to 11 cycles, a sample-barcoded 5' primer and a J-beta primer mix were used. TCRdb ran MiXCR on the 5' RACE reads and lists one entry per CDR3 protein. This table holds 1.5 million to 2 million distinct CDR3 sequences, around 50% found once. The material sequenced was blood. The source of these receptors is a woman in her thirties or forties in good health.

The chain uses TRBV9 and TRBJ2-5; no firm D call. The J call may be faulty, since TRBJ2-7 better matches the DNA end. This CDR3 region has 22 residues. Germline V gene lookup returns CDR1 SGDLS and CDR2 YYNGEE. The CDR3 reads CASSLRSWVKVPRTGATYEQYF. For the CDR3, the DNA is TGTGCCAGCAGCCTTCGAAGTTGGGTTAAGGTTCCTCGTACGGGCGCTACCTACGAGCAGTACTTC.

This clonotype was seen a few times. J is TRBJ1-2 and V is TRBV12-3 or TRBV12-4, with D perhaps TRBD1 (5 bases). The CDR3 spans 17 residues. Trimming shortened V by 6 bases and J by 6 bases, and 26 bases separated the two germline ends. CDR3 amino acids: CASRRVRGLLVSDGYTF. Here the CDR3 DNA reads TGTGCCAGCAGGAGAGTCCGGGGCCTACTCGTTTCAGATGGCTACACCTTC.

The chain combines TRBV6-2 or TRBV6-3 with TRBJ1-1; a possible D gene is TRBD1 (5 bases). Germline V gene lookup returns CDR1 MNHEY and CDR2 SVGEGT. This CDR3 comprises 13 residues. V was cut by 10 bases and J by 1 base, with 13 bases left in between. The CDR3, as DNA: TGTGCCACCAGGCTCGGACAGAACACTGAAGCTTTCTTT. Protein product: CATRLGQNTEAFF.

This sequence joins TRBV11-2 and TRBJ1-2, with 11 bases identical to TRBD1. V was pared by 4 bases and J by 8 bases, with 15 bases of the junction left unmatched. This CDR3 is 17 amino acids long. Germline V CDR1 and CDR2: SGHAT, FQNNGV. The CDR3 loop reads CASSSPGQGVLPWGYTF. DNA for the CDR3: TGTGCCAGCAGCTCGCCGGGACAGGGGGTCCTCCCCTGGGGCTACACCTTC.

CDR3 DNA sequence: TGTGCCAGCAGCCCTTATTCCGCGACGAGCGGCACTGAAGCTTTCTTT. Translated, it gives CASSPYSATSGTEAFF. The J gene is TRBJ1-1, the V gene TRBV5-6; D call uncertain. The CDR3 spans 16 residues. The germline V and J ends were trimmed by 4 bases and 4 bases, with 20 bases remaining between them. Germline lookup yields CDR1 SGHDT and CDR2 YYEEEE.

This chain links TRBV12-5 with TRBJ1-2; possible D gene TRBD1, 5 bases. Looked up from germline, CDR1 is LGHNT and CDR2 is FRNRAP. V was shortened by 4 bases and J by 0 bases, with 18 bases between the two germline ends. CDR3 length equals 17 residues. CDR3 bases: TGTGCTAGTGGTTCGCACAAAGACAGCGAAGCTAACTATGGCTACACCTTC. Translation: CASGSHKDSEANYGYTF.

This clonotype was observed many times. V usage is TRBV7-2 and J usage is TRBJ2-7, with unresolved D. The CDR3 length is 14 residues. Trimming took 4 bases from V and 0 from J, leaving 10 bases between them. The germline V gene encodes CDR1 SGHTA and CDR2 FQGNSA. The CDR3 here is CASSSPGHSYEQYF. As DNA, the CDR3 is TGTGCCAGCAGCTCTCCGGGCCACTCCTACGAGCAGTACTTC.

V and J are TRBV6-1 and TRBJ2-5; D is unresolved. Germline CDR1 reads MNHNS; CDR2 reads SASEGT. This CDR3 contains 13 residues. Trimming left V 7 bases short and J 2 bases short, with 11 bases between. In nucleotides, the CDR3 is TGTGCCAGCACCCCACAGATTCAAGAGACCCAGTACTTC. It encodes CASTPQIQETQYF.

The CDR3 spells CASSALGVGIDTQYF. The CDR3 coding sequence is TGTGCCAGCAGTGCCCTTGGGGTCGGGATAGATACGCAGTATTTT. The chain couples TRBV2 to TRBJ2-3; D may be TRBD2 (5 bases). Deletions cut 4 bases from V and 5 bases from J, with 16 bases between. This CDR3 is 15 amino acids long. Germline values: CDR1 SNHLY, CDR2 FYNNEI.

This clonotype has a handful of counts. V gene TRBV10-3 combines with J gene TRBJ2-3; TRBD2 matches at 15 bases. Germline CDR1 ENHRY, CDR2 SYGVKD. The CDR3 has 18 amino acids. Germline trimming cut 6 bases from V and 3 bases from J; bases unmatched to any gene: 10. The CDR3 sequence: CAISPPGLAGGLTDTQYF. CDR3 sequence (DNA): TGTGCCATCAGCCCTCCGGGACTAGCGGGGGGTTTGACAGATACGCAGTATTTT.

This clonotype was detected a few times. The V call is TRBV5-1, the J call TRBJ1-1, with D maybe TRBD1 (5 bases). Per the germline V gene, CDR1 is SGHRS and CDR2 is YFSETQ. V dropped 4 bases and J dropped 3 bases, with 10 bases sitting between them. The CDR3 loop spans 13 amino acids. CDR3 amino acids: CASSGAGDTEAFF. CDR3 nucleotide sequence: TGCGCCAGCAGCGGCGCGGGGGACACTGAAGCTTTCTTT.

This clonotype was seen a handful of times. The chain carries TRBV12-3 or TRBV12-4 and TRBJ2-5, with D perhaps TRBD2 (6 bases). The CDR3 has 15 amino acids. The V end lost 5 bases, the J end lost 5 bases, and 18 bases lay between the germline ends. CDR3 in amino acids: CASSIPGSAGETQYF. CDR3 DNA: TGTGCCAGCAGTATACCAGGGTCGGCGGGGGAGACCCAGTACTTC.

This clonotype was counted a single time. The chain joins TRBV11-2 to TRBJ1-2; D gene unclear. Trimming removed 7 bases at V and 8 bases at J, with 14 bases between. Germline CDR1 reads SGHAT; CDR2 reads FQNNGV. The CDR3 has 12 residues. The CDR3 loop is CASTSGSAGYTF. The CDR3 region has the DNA TGTGCCAGCACCAGTGGGAGTGCCGGCTACACCTTC.

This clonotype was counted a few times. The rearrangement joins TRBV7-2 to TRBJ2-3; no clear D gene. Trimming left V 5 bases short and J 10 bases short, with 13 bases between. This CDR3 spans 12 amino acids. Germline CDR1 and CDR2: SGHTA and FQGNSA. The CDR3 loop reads CASSPSRTSQYF. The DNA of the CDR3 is TGTGCCAGCAGCCCGTCGCGAACCTCGCAGTATTTT.